This T cell receptor (beta chain) was sequenced for a study of CD8+ T cells in alopecia areata. Regarding the study as a whole: Tofacitinib yielded significantly lower scalp clonality and fewer expanded CD8+ clones among the top 100.

Stated treatment: oral pan-JAK inhibitor, 5-10 mg twice daily. The J segment lost 8 bases and the V segment lost 4 bases, leaving 4 bases of the junction unmatched. The CDR3 is 14 residues long. CDR1 is MNHEY, CDR2 SMNVEV, per germline (reference sequence). Sequencing relied on a cDNA template that was reverse transcribed from extracted RNA. Only in-frame clones appear in the TCRdb table, and some are missing; sequencing was by immunoSEQ multiplex PCR. The top ten hold less than 20% of the sample, which has over 120,000 clones, 45% to 65% seen once. To note about this clone: Its antigen is unknown.

Sequences were derived from CD8+ T cells sorted from blood, sampled at week 4, from a patient treated with tofacitinib. The genes are TRBV27 and TRBJ2-1; 11 bases fit TRBD2. This sequence originates from a human donor with alopecia areata. CDR3 bases: TGTGCCAGCAGTTATAGCGGGGGGGTTTATGAGCAGTTCTTC. Residues: CASSYSGGVYEQFF.